These T cell receptor beta chains were read from a single sample in a study of cytomegalovirus exposure and HLA in healthy donors. Using immunoSEQ multiplex PCR, the repertoire was profiled, and TCRdb retains in-frame clones only, with some absent. The sample gives around 130,000 clones, roughly 77% of which show up once; 5.5% to 7% is in the top ten. Sample: PBMCs. Receptor source: a woman between 40 and 50 years old in good health and CMV-seropositive. Each CDR3 is given with its conserved first and last residue. The D gene is left open where the match is weak. Expanded clones are given a class, and other clones once, few, many or no size at all.

v_gene	j_gene	abundance	d_gene	CDR3nt	CDR3aa
TRBV7-6	TRBJ1-2	.	.	TGTGCCAGCAGCTTAGACCAGGTGAACTATGGCTACACCTTC	CASSLDQVNYGYTF
TRBV5-6	TRBJ1-2	once	.	TGTGCCAGCACCCCGGGGGAGGTATCTGGTGGCTACACCTTC	CASTPGEVSGGYTF
TRBV2	TRBJ1-2	.	TRBD1	TGTGCCAGCAGTGAATCCGGACAGGGAGGGGGCTATGGCTACACCTTC	CASSESGQGGGYGYTF
TRBV7-9	TRBJ2-1	.	.	TGTGCCAGCAGCCTCCCTGGGGGCCTCCGAGGGGGTGAGCAGTTCTTC	CASSLPGGLRGGEQFF
TRBV9	TRBJ1-1	.	.	TGTGCCAGCAGCGTATCGCAGGGTAACACTGAAGCTTTCTTT	CASSVSQGNTEAFF
TRBV6-5	TRBJ1-1	.	TRBD1	TGTGCCAGCAGTTACTCGACAGGGAAAACTGAAGCTTTCTTT	CASSYSTGKTEAFF
TRBV5-6	TRBJ2-5	once	TRBD2	TGTGCCAGCAGCTTGGGGACTAGCGGGACCCAAGAGACCCAGTACTTC	CASSLGTSGTQETQYF
TRBV18	TRBJ1-1	.	.	TGTGCCAGCTCCCCGGGGAACACTGAAGCTTTCTTT	CASSPGNTEAFF
TRBV5-1	TRBJ1-6	.	.	TGCGCCAGCAGCCCGGACAGAGTCAGAAATTCACCCCTCCACTTT	CASSPDRVRNSPLHF
TRBV28	TRBJ2-5	few	TRBD2	TGTGCCAGCAGCCCCTGGGGAGGGGAAGAGACCCAGTACTTC	CASSPWGGEETQYF
TRBV6-5	TRBJ2-2	.	.	TGTGCCAGCAGCACCGAGGGGGAGCTGTTTTTT	CASSTEGELFF
TRBV27	TRBJ1-5	.	.	TGTGCCAGCAGTTTTCAGGGACATGGCAATCAGCCCCAGCATTTT	CASSFQGHGNQPQHF
TRBV29-1	TRBJ1-6	.	TRBD1	TGCAGCGTTGACAACCAGGGGGTCCTCCACTTT	CSVDNQGVLHF
TRBV13	TRBJ2-7	.	.	TGTGCCAGCAGCTACGACAAAGACATGTTTCAATACGAGCAGTACTTC	CASSYDKDMFQYEQYF
TRBV9	TRBJ2-7	.	.	TGTGCCAGCAGCGCCACAGTGACCTACGAGCAGTACTTC	CASSATVTYEQYF
TRBV19	TRBJ1-1	.	.	TGTGCCAGTAGTGGACAGCTGAACACTGAAGCTTTCTTT	CASSGQLNTEAFF
TRBV5-1	TRBJ1-6	.	.	TGCGCCAGCAGCTTGGTGTCAGGGATTAATTCACCCCTCCACTTT	CASSLVSGINSPLHF
TRBV6-1	TRBJ2-1	.	.	TGTGCCAGCAGTGAAGCAATGGGGCAAAGCTCCTACAATGAGCAGTTCTTC	CASSEAMGQSSYNEQFF
TRBV18	TRBJ1-1	.	.	TGTGCCAGCTCACCTGGACAGCCGTTGAACACTGAAGCTTTCTTT	CASSPGQPLNTEAFF
TRBV4-1	TRBJ2-3	few	.	TGCGCCAGCAGCCAAGGAGGGAGTGGGCCAGATACGCAGTATTTT	CASSQGGSGPDTQYF
TRBV15	TRBJ1-2	few	.	TGTGCCACCAGCAGAGATAGGGTGGACAGCCCCTATGGCTACACCTTC	CATSRDRVDSPYGYTF
TRBV4-3	TRBJ2-7	once	TRBD2	TGCGCCAGCAGCCCCCCCGGGGCGGGAGGGCCCTACGAGCAGTACTTC	CASSPPGAGGPYEQYF
TRBV6-1	TRBJ2-7	.	TRBD1	TGTGCCTACGACAGGGGGAACGAGCAGTACTTC	CAYDRGNEQYF
TRBV10-2	TRBJ2-1	.	.	TGCGCCAGCAGTGAGCCCCGGGACTCCTACAATGAGCAGTTCTTC	CASSEPRDSYNEQFF
TRBV10-3	TRBJ2-6	few	.	TGTGCCATCAGCGGCTCTGGGGCCAACGTCCTGACTTTC	CAISGSGANVLTF
TRBV4-1	TRBJ2-7	.	.	TGCGCCAGCAGCCAAGAGGAGCGAGCCTACGAGCAGTACTTC	CASSQEERAYEQYF
TRBV2	TRBJ1-2	.	.	TGTGCCAGCCGTAGGCAGGGGAACTATGGCTACACCTTC	CASRRQGNYGYTF
TRBV7-8	TRBJ2-7	once	TRBD2	TGTGCCAGCAGCTTATATTCAAAGCGGGAAAGCTCCTACGAGCAGTACTTC	CASSLYSKRESSYEQYF
TRBV11-1	TRBJ1-1	.	.	TGTGCCAGCAGTATAACGAGGGTAAACACTGAAGCTTTCTTT	CASSITRVNTEAFF
TRBV19	TRBJ2-2	.	.	TGTGCCAGTAGTAGAGCCGGCTTTTGGGATGGGGCACGCACCGGGGAGCTGTTTTTT	CASSRAGFWDGARTGELFF
TRBV4-2	TRBJ2-7	.	TRBD1	TGTGCCAGCAGCCCCGGGACAGATACTTACGAGCAGTACTTC	CASSPGTDTYEQYF
TRBV5-4	TRBJ2-1	.	TRBD1	TGTGCCGGTGGGGACAGGGGCGGCAATGAGCAGTTCTTC	CAGGDRGGNEQFF
TRBV18	TRBJ2-7	few	.	TGTGCCAGCTCACCACTGGAGGGAGGATCTAACGAGCAGTACTTC	CASSPLEGGSNEQYF
TRBV9	TRBJ2-2	.	.	TGTGCCAGCAGCGTTGGTACTAGCAAGACCGGGGAGCTGTTTTTT	CASSVGTSKTGELFF
TRBV5-1	TRBJ2-7	.	TRBD2	TGCGCCAGCAGCCTATCGACTAGCGGCTACGAGCAGTACTTC	CASSLSTSGYEQYF
TRBV5-1	TRBJ1-4	.	.	TGCGCCAGCAGCTCCGAGCCGGTTCGGGCTAATGAAAAACTGTTTTTT	CASSSEPVRANEKLFF
TRBV10-3	TRBJ2-6	.	TRBD1	TGTGCCATCAGGGGACAGGGGGGACTCGGGGCCAACGTCCTGACTTTC	CAIRGQGGLGANVLTF
TRBV7-2	TRBJ2-2	.	.	TGTGCCAGCAGCTTATCCGTCGGGGAGCTGTTTTTT	CASSLSVGELFF
TRBV9	TRBJ2-2	few	TRBD1	TGTGCCAGCAGCCCGCCGGCGACAGGGCCCACCGGGGAGCTGTTTTTT	CASSPPATGPTGELFF
TRBV2	TRBJ2-7	once	.	TGTGCCAGACAGGCGCCTGCTTTGGACGAGCAGTACTTC	CARQAPALDEQYF
TRBV9	TRBJ1-1	.	.	TGTGCCAGCAGCGTACTGGCAGGGGACACTGAAGCTTTCTTT	CASSVLAGDTEAFF
TRBV13	TRBJ2-1	.	.	TGTGCCAGCAGCTCCGTAGTATATGAGCAGTTCTTC	CASSSVVYEQFF
TRBV10-3	TRBJ2-3	.	TRBD2	TGTGCCATCAGTGAGTCGACTGGGAGAGGGACTAGCGGGGGCACAGATACGCAGTATTTT	CAISESTGRGTSGGTDTQYF
TRBV18	TRBJ2-2	.	.	TGTGCCAGCTCACCAGGGGGCGCCGGTACCGGGGAGCTGTTTTTT	CASSPGGAGTGELFF
TRBV7-9	TRBJ2-7	.	TRBD2	TGTGCCAGCAGCTTAGGGGTCGGGGGACTACACTCCTACGAGCAGTACTTC	CASSLGVGGLHSYEQYF
TRBV5-1	TRBJ1-1	few	TRBD1	TGCGCCAGCAGCTCGGGACAGTCGAACACTGAAGCTTTCTTT	CASSSGQSNTEAFF
TRBV25-1	TRBJ2-7	.	TRBD2	TGTGCCAGCAACAGGCTAGCGGGAGGCCCGAGCTCCTACGAGCAGTACTTC	CASNRLAGGPSSYEQYF
TRBV4-2	TRBJ2-5	.	.	TGTGCCTCCGGCCGGGGGCAAGAGACCCAGTACTTC	CASGRGQETQYF
TRBV7-6	TRBJ2-7	once	TRBD1	TGTGCCAGCAGCCCACGACAGGGATCCTACGAGCAGTACTTC	CASSPRQGSYEQYF
TRBV7-2	TRBJ2-1	.	.	TGTGCCAGCAGCCCCCGGGGAGGTTCTCTCTCTCATGAGCAGTTCTTC	CASSPRGGSLSHEQFF
TRBV2	TRBJ2-3	.	.	TGTGCCAGCACCGTGACTACAAACACAGATACGCAGTATTTT	CASTVTTNTDTQYF
TRBV6-1	TRBJ1-6	few	.	TGTGCCAGCAGTGAAGCGGTGGAGTATAATTCACCCCTCCACTTT	CASSEAVEYNSPLHF
TRBV5-4	TRBJ1-2	.	.	TGTGCCAGCAGTTTGCTGACAGGCTCGTGGGGGAGCTACACCTTC	CASSLLTGSWGSYTF
TRBV30	TRBJ2-4	.	.	TGTGCCTCGGACATGGAAAAAAACATTCAGTACTTC	CASDMEKNIQYF
TRBV9	TRBJ1-6	once	.	TGTGCCAGCAGCGCACCGGGATCCAATTCACCCCTCCACTTT	CASSAPGSNSPLHF
TRBV19	TRBJ1-5	once	.	TGTGCCAGTAGCCAGGGGTATCAGCCCCAGCATTTT	CASSQGYQPQHF
TRBV11-1	TRBJ1-1	once	.	TGTGCCAGCAGCTTAACTGGGCAGAACACTGAAGCTTTCTTT	CASSLTGQNTEAFF
TRBV2	TRBJ1-4	few	.	TGTGCCAGCAGGCGAATACAGGATTTCAATGAAAAACTGTTTTTT	CASRRIQDFNEKLFF
TRBV18	TRBJ2-2	.	TRBD1	TGTGCCAGCTCCAAAGAACCGGGACAGGGCCCCGGGGAGCTGTTTTTT	CASSKEPGQGPGELFF
TRBV5-1	TRBJ2-7	few	.	TGCGCCAGCGCCGCAGGGGACATGGATTCCTACGAGCAGTACTTC	CASAAGDMDSYEQYF